This T cell receptor beta chain was identified in a study of blood T cell repertoires in COVID-19. Looking at the study overall: COVID-19 samples from acute and convalescent phases originated in the United States, Italy and Spain. The cDNA or gDNA used as material had been derived from T cells, B-cell-depleted T cells, or PBMCs.

In the original processing: By means of reference gene primer amplification, nucleated cell counts were estimated. Sequenced by immunoSEQ multiplex PCR; TCRdb stores in-frame clones only, minus some. V and J calls and clone size are copied from that table; D and trimming were computed from the DNA. The repertoire holds hundreds of thousands of clones, with roughly four fifths as singletons. The sample comprised peripheral blood. The sequence was obtained from a woman aged 65 to 85 with acute or convalescent COVID-19.

CDR3 loop: CASSFLDSEAFF. CDR3 nucleotide sequence: TGTGCCAGCAGTTTCCTCGACAGTGAAGCTTTCTTT. The chain couples TRBV27 to TRBJ1-1; D is possibly TRBD1 (5 bases). This CDR3 has 12 amino acids. Germline values: CDR1 MNHEY, CDR2 SMNVEV (reference sequence). Trimming took off 3 bases at V and 7 bases at J, with 9 bases between the two ends.